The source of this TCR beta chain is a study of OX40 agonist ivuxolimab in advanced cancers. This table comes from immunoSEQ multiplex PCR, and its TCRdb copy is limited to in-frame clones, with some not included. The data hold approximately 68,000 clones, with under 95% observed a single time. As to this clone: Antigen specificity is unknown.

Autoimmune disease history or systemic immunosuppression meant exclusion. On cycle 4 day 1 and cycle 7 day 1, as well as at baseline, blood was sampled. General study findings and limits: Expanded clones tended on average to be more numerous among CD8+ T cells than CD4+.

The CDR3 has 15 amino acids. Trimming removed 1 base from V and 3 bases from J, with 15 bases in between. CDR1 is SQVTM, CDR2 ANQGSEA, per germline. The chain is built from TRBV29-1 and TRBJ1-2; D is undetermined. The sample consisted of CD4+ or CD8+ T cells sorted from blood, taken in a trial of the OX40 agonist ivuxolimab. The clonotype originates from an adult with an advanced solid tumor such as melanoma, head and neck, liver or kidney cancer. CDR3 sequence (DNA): TGCAGCGTTGAAGCCTCCCGAGGGAACTACTATGGCTACACCTTC. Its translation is CSVEASRGNYYGYTF.